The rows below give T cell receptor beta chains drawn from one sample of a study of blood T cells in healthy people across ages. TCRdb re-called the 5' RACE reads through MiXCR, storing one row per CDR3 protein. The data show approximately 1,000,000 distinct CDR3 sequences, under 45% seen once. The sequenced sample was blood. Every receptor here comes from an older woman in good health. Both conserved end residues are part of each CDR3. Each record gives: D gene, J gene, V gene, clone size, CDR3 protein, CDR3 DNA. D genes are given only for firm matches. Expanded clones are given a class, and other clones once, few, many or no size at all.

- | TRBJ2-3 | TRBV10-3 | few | CAISESSSGDTQYF | TGTGCCATCAGTGAGTCGTCCAGCGGGGATACGCAGTATTTT
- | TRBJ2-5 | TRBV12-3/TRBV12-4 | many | CASSFSLETQYF | TGTGCCAGCAGTTTTAGTTTGGAGACCCAGTACTTC
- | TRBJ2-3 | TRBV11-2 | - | CASRLDVADTQYF | TGTGCCAGCAGACTCGATGTTGCAGATACGCAGTATTTT
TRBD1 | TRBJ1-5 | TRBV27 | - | CASSQDRYNQPQHF | TGTGCCAGCAGCCAGGACAGGTACAATCAGCCCCAGCATTTT
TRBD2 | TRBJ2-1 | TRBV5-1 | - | CASSWGSGGYNEQFF | TGCGCCAGCAGCTGGGGTAGCGGGGGTTACAATGAGCAGTTCTTC
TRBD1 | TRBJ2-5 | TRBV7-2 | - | CASSFVTGWETQYF | TGTGCCAGCAGCTTCGTGACAGGGTGGGAGACCCAGTACTTC
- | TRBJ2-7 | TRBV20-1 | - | CSASWGVGYEQYF | TGCAGTGCTAGCTGGGGAGTTGGGTACGAGCAGTACTTC
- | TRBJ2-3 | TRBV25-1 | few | CASSEVRAPTDTQYF | TGTGCCAGCAGTGAAGTCCGGGCCCCCACAGATACGCAGTATTTT
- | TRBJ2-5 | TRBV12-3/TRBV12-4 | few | CASSWTTQETQYF | TGTGCCAGCAGCTGGACAACCCAAGAGACCCAGTACTTC
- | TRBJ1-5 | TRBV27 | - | CASSLTLGQPQHF | TGTGCCAGCAGTTTAACCCTCGGGCAGCCCCAGCATTTT
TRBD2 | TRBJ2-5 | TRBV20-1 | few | CSARPTSGKETQYF | TGCAGTGCTAGACCTACTAGCGGGAAAGAGACCCAGTACTTC
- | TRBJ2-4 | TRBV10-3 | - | CAISEPKNIQYF | TGTGCCATCAGCGAGCCCAAAAACATTCAGTACTTC
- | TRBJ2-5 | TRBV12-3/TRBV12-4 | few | CASSRVETQYF | TGTGCCAGCAGCAGAGTAGAGACCCAGTACTTC
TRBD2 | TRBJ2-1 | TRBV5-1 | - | CASSPALAGNNEQFF | TGCGCCAGCAGCCCCGCGTTAGCGGGAAACAATGAGCAGTTCTTC